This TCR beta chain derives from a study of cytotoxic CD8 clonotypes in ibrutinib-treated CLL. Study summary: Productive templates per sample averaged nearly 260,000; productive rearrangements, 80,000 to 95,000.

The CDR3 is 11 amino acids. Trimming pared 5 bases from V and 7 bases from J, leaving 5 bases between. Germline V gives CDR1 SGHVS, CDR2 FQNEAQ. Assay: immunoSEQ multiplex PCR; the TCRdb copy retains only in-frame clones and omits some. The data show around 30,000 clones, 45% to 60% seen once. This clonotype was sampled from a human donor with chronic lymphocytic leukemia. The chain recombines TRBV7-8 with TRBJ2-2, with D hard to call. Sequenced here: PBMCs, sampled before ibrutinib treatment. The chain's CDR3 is CASSAVGELFF. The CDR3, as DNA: TGTGCCAGCAGCGCCGTCGGGGAGCTGTTTTTT.